This entry features one T cell receptor (beta chain) sequence. V was clipped by 3 bases and J by 7 bases, with 8 bases between them. Germline V gives CDR1 SGHRS, CDR2 YFSETQ. CDR3 length: 12 amino acids. The data were obtained in a study of T-cell memory formation after mild COVID-19. TCRdb re-derived calls from the 5' RACE reads in MiXCR, one entry per CDR3 protein. The repertoire holds about 350,000 distinct CDR3 sequences, with roughly 13% as singletons. V usage is TRBV5-1 and J usage is TRBJ2-1; D gene unclear. Sequencing was done on a sample of PBMCs or a T cell subset sorted from them (not recorded which). The clonotype was recovered from a man aged 18-30 years who had mild COVID-19 (a few samples of this study predate the infection). Cell type and time point are not known. CDR3 residues: CASSYDLNEQFF. The DNA of the CDR3 is TGCGCCAGCAGCTATGACCTGAATGAGCAGTTCTTC.